This T cell receptor (beta chain) originates from a study of shared clonotypes between healthy human individuals. This CDR3 has 11 amino acids. Germline loops: CDR1 MNHEY, CDR2 SVGAGI. V gave up 10 bases and J gave up 0 bases, with 6 bases separating them. Every immunoSEQ plate was one replicate of a subset's evenly spread DNA. Libraries were prepared by immunoSEQ multiplex PCR; TCRdb keeps only in-frame clonotypes and omits some of them. The sample yields around 2.1 million clones, under 95% seen once. About this clone: Its specificity is unknown.

CD45RO negativity and positive selection for CCR7 defined naive CD8 cells, a population that excluded terminally differentiated effector memory CD45RA+ cells. Those who donated were healthy HIV-negative adults, with no recent acute infections or vaccinations reported. Donors comprised only Caucasian adults living in Nashville, Tennessee. Study-wide findings and caveats: Around 5% was the fraction of naive CD4 clonotypes found shared across a few donors.

The clonotype originates from a man younger than 35 in good health. Some clones in this sample may be carry-over from other donors' samples. The sample was naive CD8+ T cells from PBMCs. The chain is built from TRBV6-5 and TRBJ1-1, with D possibly TRBD1 on 5 matching bases. For the CDR3, the DNA is TGTGCCACCAGGGTGAACACTGAAGCTTTCTTT. Translating gives CATRVNTEAFF.